A single sample is the source of the 14 T cell receptor beta chains below, sequenced in a study of molecular identifiers for immune sequencing clone quantification. TCRdb passed the PCR reads through MiXCR, listing each CDR3 protein once. This table has 600,000 to 650,000 distinct CDR3 sequences, 20% appearing once. Sequencing was done on a sample of naive CD8+ T cells from blood, with Jurkat cell RNA spiked in. Indicated subset: FACS-sorted CD8+CD4-CCR7+CD45RA+ naive T cells. Receptors were obtained from a human donor in good health. Some libraries in this study had Jurkat cell RNA spiked in.

The chain employs TRBV19 and TRBJ2-3; D possibly uses TRBD1 or TRBD2 (5 bases each). Trimming cost V 5 bases and J 1 base, with 16 bases left between them. Germline V lookup: CDR1 LNHDA, CDR2 SQIVND (reference sequence). The CDR3 spans 16 residues. CDR3 DNA sequence: TGTGCCAGTAGTCTGGGGACCAACGGTGGCACAGATACGCAGTATTTT. Its protein product is CASSLGTNGGTDTQYF.

This clonotype showed up many times. CDR3 DNA: TGTGCCAGCAGCTTGGATAGGACAGGGGTAGCCAAAAACATTCAGTACTTC. Translated: CASSLDRTGVAKNIQYF. The rearrangement uses TRBV5-8 and TRBJ2-4, with 9 bases fitting TRBD1. Per germline, CDR1 SGHTS and CDR2 YDEGEE. This CDR3 is 17 amino acids long. V lost 0 bases to trimming and J lost 0 bases; unmatched junction nucleotides: 4.

This clonotype appeared once. This may be a read error: a much more frequent sequence differs by one nucleotide. The gene calls are TRBV6-4 and TRBJ1-5; TRBD1 might be the D (5 bases). Germline lookup yields CDR1 MRHNA and CDR2 SNTAGT. This CDR3 has 15 residues. This CDR3 is CASSARGGTNQLQHF. The CDR3 nucleotides are TGTGCCAGCAGTGCCCGGGGCGGCACTAATCAGCTCCAGCATTTT.

CDR3 sequence reads: CASSAGPGGTTEAFF. CDR3 DNA sequence: TGTGCCAGCAGTGCAGGGCCGGGGGGGACCACTGAAGCTTTCTTT. V usage is TRBV27 and J usage is TRBJ1-1; tentatively, D is TRBD1 (5 bases). Germline V CDR1 and CDR2: MNHEY, SMNVEV (reference sequence). Trimming left V 5 bases short and J 4 bases short, with 17 bases between. There are 15 residues in the CDR3.

Concerning this clonotype itself: This may be a read error: a much more frequent sequence differs by one nucleotide. The V call is TRBV4-3, the J call TRBJ1-1; a possible D gene is TRBD1 (6 bases). V gave up 1 base and J gave up 0 bases, with 24 bases separating them. Germline lookup yields CDR1 LGHNA and CDR2 YSLEER. This CDR3 comprises 20 residues. CDR3 loop: CASSQAASDRWWDMNTEAFF. The CDR3 DNA reads TGCGCCAGCAGCCAAGCTGCCTCCGATCGGTGGTGGGACATGAACACTGAAGCTTTCTTT.

This clonotype was seen ten or more times. The genes are TRBV4-3 and TRBJ2-7; TRBD1 matches 7 bases. Germline CDR1 and CDR2: LGHNA and YSLEER. Losses at the gene ends were 0 bases for V and 2 bases for J; bases not matched to a gene: 4. The CDR3 is 15 amino acids. CDR3 nucleotide sequence: TGCGCCAGCAGCCAAGAGGCCCAGGGGGCCTACGAGCAGTACTTC. Residues: CASSQEAQGAYEQYF.

On this clonotype itself: The conserved final phenylalanine or tryptophan is absent from the CDR3, which likely points to a read error. This sequence joins TRBV3-1 and TRBJ2-2; 14 bases line up with TRBD2. The CDR3 covers 19 residues. The V gene's germline CDR1 is LGHDT and CDR2 YNNKEL (reference sequence). V lost 0 bases and J lost 3; bases outside the gene matches: 6. The CDR3 loop is CASSQDPGTSGRDTGELFL. The CDR3 bases are TGTGCCAGCAGCCAAGATCCCGGGACTAGCGGGAGAGACACCGGGGAGCTGTTTCTT.

This clonotype was observed a handful of times. The V and J genes are TRBV20-1 and TRBJ1-2, with a weak D call TRBD1 (6 bases). With 4 bases removed from V and 5 bases from J, the gap between germline ends came to 35 bases. The CDR3 covers 20 residues. The germline gives CDR1 DFQATT, CDR2 SNEGSKA (reference sequence). The CDR3 sequence is CSATEDSLMGNTWRSYGYTF. The CDR3 nucleotides read TGCAGTGCTACAGAGGACAGCCTGATGGGGAATACTTGGCGCTCATATGGCTACACCTTC.

At least ten counts were recorded for this clonotype. The chain is built from TRBV20-1 and TRBJ2-3; 9 bases line up with TRBD2. V shed 5 bases, J shed 0 bases, and the junction held 6 bases outside the gene matches. The CDR3 sequence is 15 residues long. Germline CDR1 is DFQATT and CDR2 is SNEGSKA (reference sequence). DNA of the CDR3: TGCAGTGCTGCGGGACTAGCAGAAAGCACAGATACGCAGTATTTT. This translates into CSAAGLAESTDTQYF.

The rearrangement joins TRBV10-2 to TRBJ1-1; D gene unclear. There are 13 residues in the CDR3. V was cut by 2 bases and J by 3 bases, with 7 bases left in between. Germline V gene lookup returns CDR1 WSHSY and CDR2 SAAADI. The CDR3 DNA follows: TGCGCCAGCAGTGAGACAACGTACACTGAAGCTTTCTTT. Its protein is CASSETTYTEAFF.

This clonotype was found a few times. V gene TRBV6-6 combines with J gene TRBJ2-7, with 10 bases that match TRBD2. V was pared by 5 bases and J by 4 bases, with 17 bases of the junction left unmatched. In germline, CDR1 is MNHNY, CDR2 SVGAGI (reference sequence). The CDR3 totals 18 residues. CDR3 nucleotide sequence: TGTGCCAGCAGTCCTCGTAGTAGCGGGAGGAAATCCCTTTACGAGCAGTACTTC. It translates to CASSPRSSGRKSLYEQYF.

This clonotype was observed once. A much larger clone is a single base away; this may be a read error. J is TRBJ2-7 and V is TRBV28; D is unresolved. CDR1 and CDR2 from the germline V gene are MDHEN and SYDVKM. The CDR3 is 14 amino acids. DNA for the CDR3: TGTTCCAGCAGTTTTTCACGGGCCCTCTACGAGCAGTACTTC. Amino acids: CSSSFSRALYEQYF. Using reference TRBV28 and TRBJ2-7 for the parts outside the CDR3, the full variable domain is DVKVTQSSRYLVKRTGEKVFLECVQDMDHENMFWYRQDPGLGLRLIYFSYDVKMKEKGDIPEGYSVSREKKERFSLILESASTNQTSMYLCSSSFSRALYEQYFGPGTRLTVT.

Comment on this clonotype: One junction end does not reproduce the germline sequence, and a read error may be involved. The chain recombines TRBV15 with TRBJ1-5, with 11 bases lining up with TRBD1. Germline CDR1 LNHNV, CDR2 YYDKDF (reference sequence). This CDR3 has 15 amino acids. DNA for the CDR3: TGTGCCGCCAGCAGCCGGGACAGGGGGTTTCAGCTCCAGCATTTT. It translates to CAASSRDRGFQLQHF.

Points on this clonotype: A single base separates this from a much larger clone, so it may be a read error. This rearrangement joins TRBV20-1 to TRBJ2-7; 12 bases are shared with TRBD2. Germline V gene data show CDR1 as DFQATT and CDR2 as SNEGSKA (reference sequence). CDR3 size: 17 residues. The CDR3 protein is CSARDLYSTSGSNELYF. CDR3 sequence (DNA): TGCAGTGCTAGAGATCTTTATTCGACTAGCGGGAGTAACGAGCTGTACTTC.